This is a list of T cell receptor beta chains from one sample in a study of T cell responses to AZD1222 COVID-19 vaccine. Clones were sequenced by immunoSEQ multiplex PCR, and TCRdb holds only the in-frame ones, with some missing. The sample comprises some 170,000 clones, 90% of which are singletons, and approximately 4.2% rests with the top ten. Sequencing was performed on peripheral blood, taken 28 days after the second dose of the MenACWY control vaccine. The receptors were gathered from an adult who received the MenACWY meningococcal vaccine as a control. Both conserved end residues are part of each CDR3. A D gene is named only where the DNA matches it firmly. Where a row states a size, it is once, few, many or the class of an expanded clone; other rows omit it.

d_call	j_call	v_call	clone_size	cdr3_nt	cdr3_aa
-	TRBJ1-2	TRBV14	-	TGTGCCAGCTCCGCAGGGATTAGCTACACCTTC	CASSAGISYTF
-	TRBJ1-1	TRBV9	-	TGTGCCAGCAGCGTAGAGGCATCTAGTGAAGCTTTCTTT	CASSVEASSEAFF
-	TRBJ2-5	TRBV18	-	TGTGCCAGCTCACCGGGGGAACAAGAGACCCAGTACTTC	CASSPGEQETQYF
-	TRBJ1-2	TRBV20-1	-	TGCAGTGCTTGGGGGCTAGATGGCTACACCTTC	CSAWGLDGYTF
TRBD2	TRBJ2-1	TRBV10-1	-	TGCGCCAGCAGTGAGACCCATACTAGCGGGATGTCCAATGAGCAGTTCTTC	CASSETHTSGMSNEQFF
-	TRBJ1-2	TRBV5-1	-	TGCGCCAGCAGCTTGGTCCGGGTTGGCTATGGCTACACCTTC	CASSLVRVGYGYTF
TRBD2	TRBJ2-1	TRBV5-1	-	TGCGCCAGCAGCATTGGACTAGCGCAATCCTGGGACTACAATGAGCAGTTCTTC	CASSIGLAQSWDYNEQFF
-	TRBJ1-5	TRBV20-1	-	TGCAGTGCTAGTAGGATGGGGACAAGTTATGATAGCAATCAGCCCCAGCATTTT	CSASRMGTSYDSNQPQHF
-	TRBJ1-1	TRBV29-1	-	TGCAGCGTTGTGGGAGACACTGAAGCTTTCTTT	CSVVGDTEAFF
-	TRBJ1-2	TRBV12-3/TRBV12-4	-	TGTGCCAGCAGTTTAAGCAACTGGGGGGGCTACACCTTC	CASSLSNWGGYTF
-	TRBJ1-5	TRBV19	few	TGTGCCACCCTAAGTGGGGGAAATCAGCCCCAGCATTTT	CATLSGGNQPQHF
TRBD2	TRBJ2-1	TRBV5-1	once	TGCGCCAGCAGGGAGGGCGGGCTAGCGGCCTACAATGAGCAGTTCTTC	CASREGGLAAYNEQFF
TRBD2	TRBJ2-5	TRBV19	-	TGTGCCAGTAGTATTGGACGCAGCGGGGCCGAAGAGACCCAGTACTTC	CASSIGRSGAEETQYF
-	TRBJ1-2	TRBV6-5	-	TGTGCCAGCAGTTACGCGCATAACTATGGCTACACCTTC	CASSYAHNYGYTF
-	TRBJ2-1	TRBV10-1	-	TGCGCCAGCAGTGCCGGCCAGGGACAGTTCTTC	CASSAGQGQFF
-	TRBJ2-7	TRBV28	-	TGTGCCAGCACCCCTTCCCTGGGCGGAGCCTACGAGCAGTACTTC	CASTPSLGGAYEQYF